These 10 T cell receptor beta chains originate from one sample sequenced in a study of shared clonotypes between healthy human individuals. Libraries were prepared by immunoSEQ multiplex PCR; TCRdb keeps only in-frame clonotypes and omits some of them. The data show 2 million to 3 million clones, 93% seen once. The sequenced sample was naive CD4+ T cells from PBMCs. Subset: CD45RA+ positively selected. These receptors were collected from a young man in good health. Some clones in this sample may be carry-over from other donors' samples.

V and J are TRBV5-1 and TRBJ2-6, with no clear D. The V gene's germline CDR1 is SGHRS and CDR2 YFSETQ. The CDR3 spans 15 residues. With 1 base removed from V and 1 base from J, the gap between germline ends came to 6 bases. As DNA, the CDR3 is TGCGCCAGCAGCTTGATTATGTCTGGGGCCAACGTCCTGACTTTC. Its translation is CASSLIMSGANVLTF.

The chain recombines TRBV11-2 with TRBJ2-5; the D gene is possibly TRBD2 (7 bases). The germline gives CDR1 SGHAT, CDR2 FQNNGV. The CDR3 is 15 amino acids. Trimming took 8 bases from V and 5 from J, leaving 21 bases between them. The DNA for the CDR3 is TGTGCCAGCTCACCAGGACGGGGGGCAGGGGAGACCCAGTACTTC. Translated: CASSPGRGAGETQYF.

The CDR3 loop is CASSLGRRTSGANVLTF. CDR3 nucleotides: TGTGCCAGCAGTCTTGGACGGAGGACCTCTGGGGCCAACGTCCTGACTTTC. The gene calls are TRBV27 and TRBJ2-6; possible D gene TRBD2, 5 bases. Germline V gives CDR1 MNHEY, CDR2 SMNVEV (reference sequence). V was cut by 5 bases and J by 0 bases, with 14 bases left in between. This CDR3 has 17 amino acids. The whole variable domain, filled in from reference TRBV27 and TRBJ2-6, reads EAQVTQNPRYLITVTGKKLTVTCSQNMNHEYMSWYRQDPGLGLRQIYYSMNVEVTDKGDVPEGYKVSRKEKRNFPLILESPSPNQTSLYFCASSLGRRTSGANVLTFGAGSRLTVL.

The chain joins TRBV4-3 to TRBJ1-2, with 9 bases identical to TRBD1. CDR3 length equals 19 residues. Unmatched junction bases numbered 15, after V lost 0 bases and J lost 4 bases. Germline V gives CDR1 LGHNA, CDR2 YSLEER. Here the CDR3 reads CASSQDRMSVWTGAYGYTF. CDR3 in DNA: TGCGCCAGCAGCCAAGATAGGATGTCGGTATGGACAGGGGCCTATGGCTACACCTTC.

The CDR3 spells CASSKLLTGGETQYF. The DNA of the CDR3 is TGTGCCAGCAGTAAACTCTTGACAGGGGGAGAGACCCAGTACTTC. V gene TRBV6-5 combines with J gene TRBJ2-5; 9 positions agree with TRBD1. The CDR3 has 15 residues. Germline CDR1 and CDR2: MNHEY and SVGAGI. Losses at the gene ends were 5 bases for V and 4 bases for J; bases not matched to a gene: 8.

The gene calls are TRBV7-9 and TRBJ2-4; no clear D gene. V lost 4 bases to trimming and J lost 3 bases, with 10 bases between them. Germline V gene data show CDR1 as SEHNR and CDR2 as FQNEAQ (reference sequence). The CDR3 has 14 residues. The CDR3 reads CASSWSYGKNIQYF. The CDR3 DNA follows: TGTGCCAGCAGCTGGAGTTACGGCAAAAACATTCAGTACTTC. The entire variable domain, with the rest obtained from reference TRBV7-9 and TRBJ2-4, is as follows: DTGVSQNPRHKITKRGQNVTFRCDPISEHNRLYWYRQTLGQGPEFLTYFQNEAQLEKSRLLSDRFSAERPKGSFSTLEIQRTEQGDSAMYLCASSWSYGKNIQYFGAGTRLSVL.

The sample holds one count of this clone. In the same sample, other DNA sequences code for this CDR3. CDR3 in DNA: TGTGCCAGCAGCGTAACTAGCGGGACAGATACGCAGTATTTT. Amino acids: CASSVTSGTDTQYF. This rearrangement joins TRBV9 to TRBJ2-3; the match to TRBD2 covers 9 bases. The J segment lost 3 bases and the V segment lost 1 base, leaving 0 bases of the junction unmatched. There are 14 residues in the CDR3. Germline CDR1 SGDLS, CDR2 YYNGEE.

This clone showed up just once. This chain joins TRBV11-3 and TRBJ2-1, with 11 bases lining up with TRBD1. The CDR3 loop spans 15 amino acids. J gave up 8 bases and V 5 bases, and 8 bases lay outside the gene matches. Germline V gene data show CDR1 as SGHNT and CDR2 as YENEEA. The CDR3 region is CASSLFGQGAHEQFF. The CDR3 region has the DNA TGTGCCAGCAGCCTCTTTGGACAGGGGGCACATGAGCAGTTCTTC.

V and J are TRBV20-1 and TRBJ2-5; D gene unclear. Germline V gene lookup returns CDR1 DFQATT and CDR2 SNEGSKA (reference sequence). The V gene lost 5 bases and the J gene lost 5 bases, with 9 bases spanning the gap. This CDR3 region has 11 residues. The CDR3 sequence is CSARGYETQYF. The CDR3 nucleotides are TGCAGTGCTCGAGGATACGAGACCCAGTACTTC.

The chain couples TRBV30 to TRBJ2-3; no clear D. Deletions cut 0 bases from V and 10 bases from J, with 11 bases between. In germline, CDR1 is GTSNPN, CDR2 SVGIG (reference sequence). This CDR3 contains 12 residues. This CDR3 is CAWSVRVGPQYF. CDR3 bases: TGTGCCTGGAGTGTACGGGTCGGCCCGCAGTATTTT.